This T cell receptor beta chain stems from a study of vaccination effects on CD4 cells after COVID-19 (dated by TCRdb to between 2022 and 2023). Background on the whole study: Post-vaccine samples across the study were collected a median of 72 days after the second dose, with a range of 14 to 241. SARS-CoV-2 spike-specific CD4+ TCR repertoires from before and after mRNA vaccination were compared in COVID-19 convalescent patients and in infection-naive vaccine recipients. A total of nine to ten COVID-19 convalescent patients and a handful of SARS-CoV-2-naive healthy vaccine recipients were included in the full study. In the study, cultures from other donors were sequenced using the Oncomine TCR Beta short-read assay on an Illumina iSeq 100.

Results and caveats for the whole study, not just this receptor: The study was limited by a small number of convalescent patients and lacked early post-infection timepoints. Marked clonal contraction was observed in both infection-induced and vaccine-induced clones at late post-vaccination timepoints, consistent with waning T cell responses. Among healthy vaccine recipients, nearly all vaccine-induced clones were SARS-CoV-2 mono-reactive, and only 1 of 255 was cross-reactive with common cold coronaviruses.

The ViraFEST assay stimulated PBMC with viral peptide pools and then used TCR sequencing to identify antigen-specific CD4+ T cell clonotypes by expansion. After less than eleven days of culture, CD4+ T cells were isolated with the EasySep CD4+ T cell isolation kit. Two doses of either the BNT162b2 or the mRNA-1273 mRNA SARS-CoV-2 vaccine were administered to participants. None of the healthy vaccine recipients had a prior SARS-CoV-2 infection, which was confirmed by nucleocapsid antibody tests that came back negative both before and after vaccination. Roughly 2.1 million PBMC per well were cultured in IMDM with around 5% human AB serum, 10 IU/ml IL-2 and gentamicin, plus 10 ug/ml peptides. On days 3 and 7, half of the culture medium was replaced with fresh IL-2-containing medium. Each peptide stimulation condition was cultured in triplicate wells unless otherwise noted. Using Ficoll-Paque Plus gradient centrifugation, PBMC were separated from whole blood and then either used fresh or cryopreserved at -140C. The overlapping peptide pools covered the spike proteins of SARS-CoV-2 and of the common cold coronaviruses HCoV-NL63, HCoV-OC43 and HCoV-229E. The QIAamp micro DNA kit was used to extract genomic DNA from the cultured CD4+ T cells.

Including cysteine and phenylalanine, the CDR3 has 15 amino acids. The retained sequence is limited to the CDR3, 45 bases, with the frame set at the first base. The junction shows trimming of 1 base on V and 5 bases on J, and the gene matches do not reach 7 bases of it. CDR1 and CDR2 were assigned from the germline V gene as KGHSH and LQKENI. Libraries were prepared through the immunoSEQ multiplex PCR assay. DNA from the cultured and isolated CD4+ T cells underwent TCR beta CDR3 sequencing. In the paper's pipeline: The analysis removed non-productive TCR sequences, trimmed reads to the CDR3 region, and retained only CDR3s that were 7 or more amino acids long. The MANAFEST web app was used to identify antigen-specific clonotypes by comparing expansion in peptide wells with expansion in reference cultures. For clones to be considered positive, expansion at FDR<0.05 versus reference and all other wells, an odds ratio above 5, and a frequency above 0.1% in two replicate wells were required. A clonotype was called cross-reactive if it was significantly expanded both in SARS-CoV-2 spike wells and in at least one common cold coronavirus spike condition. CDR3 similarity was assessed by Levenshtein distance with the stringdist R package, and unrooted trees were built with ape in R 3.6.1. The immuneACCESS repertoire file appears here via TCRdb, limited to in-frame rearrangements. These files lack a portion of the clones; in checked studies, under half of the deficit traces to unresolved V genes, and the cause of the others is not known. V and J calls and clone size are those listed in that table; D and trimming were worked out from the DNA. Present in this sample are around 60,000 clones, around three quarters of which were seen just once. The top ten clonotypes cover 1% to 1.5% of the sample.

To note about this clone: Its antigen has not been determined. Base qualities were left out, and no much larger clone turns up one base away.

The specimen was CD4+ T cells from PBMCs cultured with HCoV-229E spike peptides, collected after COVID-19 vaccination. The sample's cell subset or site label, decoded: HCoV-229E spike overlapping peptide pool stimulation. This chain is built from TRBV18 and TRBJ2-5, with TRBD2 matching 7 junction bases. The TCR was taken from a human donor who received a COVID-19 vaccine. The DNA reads TGTGCCAGCTCACCACGATCGGGAGGACGGGAGACCCAGTACTTC. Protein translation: CASSPRSGGRETQYF. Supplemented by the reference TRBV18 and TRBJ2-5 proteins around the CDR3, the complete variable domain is NAGVMQNPRHLVRRRGQEARLRCSPMKGHSHVYWYRQLPEEGLKFMVYLQKENIIDESGMPKERFSAEFPKEGPSILRIQQVVRGDSAAYFCASSPRSGGRETQYFGPGTRLLVL.